This passage covers 30 T cell receptor beta chains from one sample sequenced in a study of blood T cell repertoires in COVID-19. Repertoires were generated with immunoSEQ multiplex PCR, while TCRdb's copy carries only in-frame clones and drops some. Seen here are some 260,000 clones, just under 85% observed once, and the top ten hold more than 7%. The specimen was peripheral blood. The receptor set was obtained from a man older than 75 with acute or convalescent COVID-19.

The CDR3 DNA sequence: TGTGCCAGCAGCCAAGATCGGGGGAACACCGGGGAGCTGTTTTTT. It yields the protein CASSQDRGNTGELFF. The V and J genes are TRBV3-1 (or the pseudogene TRBV3-2) and TRBJ2-2; possibly TRBD2 for D (5 bases). This CDR3 has 15 residues. From germline, CDR1 is LGHDT and CDR2 YNNKEL (reference sequence). Trimming shortened V by 0 bases and J by 1 base, and 6 bases separated the two germline ends.

The J gene is TRBJ1-2, the V gene TRBV6-5; tentatively, D is TRBD1 (5 bases). Germline lookup yields CDR1 MNHEY and CDR2 SVGAGI. With 11 bases removed from V and 5 bases from J, the gap between germline ends came to 12 bases. The CDR3 runs to 11 residues. CDR3 nucleotide sequence: TGTGCCTGGAGGGGACGGTATGGCTACACCTTC. Translating gives CAWRGRYGYTF.

The V gene is TRBV6-5, the J gene TRBJ2-7; 7 nucleotides line up with TRBD1. The V gene end was trimmed by 1 base and the J gene end by 4 bases; junction bases not matched to a gene: 7. Germline lookup yields CDR1 MNHEY and CDR2 SVGAGI. The CDR3 runs 15 residues. In DNA, the CDR3 is TGTGCCAGCAGTTACTTAAATAGGGGGCTTTACGAGCAGTACTTC. This gives the protein CASSYLNRGLYEQYF.

The chain uses TRBV30 and TRBJ1-5; 12 bases map to TRBD1. CDR1 and CDR2 from the germline V gene are GTSNPN and SVGIG (reference sequence). The CDR3 is 19 residues long. V trimming: 3 bases; J trimming: 4 bases; junction bases outside the gene matches: 16. DNA for the CDR3: TGTGCCTGGAGCCTAAGACCGGGACAGGGGGCAAACAAGAATCAGCCCCAGCATTTT. Protein sequence: CAWSLRPGQGANKNQPQHF.

This chain connects TRBV12-5 to TRBJ2-2; 8 bases are a match to TRBD1. The CDR3 covers 17 residues. Germline trimming cut 4 bases from V and 2 bases from J; bases unmatched to any gene: 9. CDR1 LGHNT and CDR2 FRNRAP come from the germline V gene. CDR3 sequence: CASGSRSGQVNTGELFF. The CDR3 DNA follows: TGTGCTAGTGGTTCCCGATCGGGACAGGTCAACACCGGGGAGCTGTTTTTT.

The V and J genes are TRBV2 and TRBJ1-5; 8 bases are a match to TRBD1. Germline-derived CDR1 and CDR2 are SNHLY and FYNNEI. J was trimmed by 7 bases and V by 7 bases; bases with no gene match: 9. The CDR3 contains 14 residues. The CDR3: CASMRTGLGQPQHF. CDR3 DNA: TGTGCCAGCATGCGGACAGGGTTGGGACAGCCCCAGCATTTT.

V and J are TRBV11-2 and TRBJ1-4, with D unclear. Trimming removed 1 base from V and 1 base from J, with 4 bases in between. The CDR3 consists of 14 residues. Looked up from germline, CDR1 is SGHAT and CDR2 is FQNNGV. CDR3 in DNA: TGTGCCAGCAGCTTAGCAGAAACTAATGAAAAACTGTTTTTT. Protein: CASSLAETNEKLFF.

This clone has at least ten counts. Additional DNA sequences in this sample encode the identical CDR3. CDR3 nucleotide sequence: TGTGCCAGCAGCCTTGGGACAGGGAATAATTCACCCCTCCACTTT. The encoded protein is CASSLGTGNNSPLHF. The gene calls are TRBV3-1 (or the pseudogene TRBV3-2) and TRBJ1-6; TRBD1 aligns across 9 bases. CDR1 is LGHDT, CDR2 YNNKEL, per germline (reference sequence). J lost 5 bases, V lost 4 bases, and 3 bases had no gene match. CDR3 length: 15 amino acids.

This clone was recorded once. This chain connects TRBV7-3 to TRBJ2-3; perhaps TRBD1 as D (6 bases). V lost 4 bases and J lost 1, with 9 bases in between. Germline lookup yields CDR1 SGHTA and CDR2 FQGTGA. There are 14 residues in the CDR3. The CDR3 reads CASSSSGGTDTQYF. The CDR3 coding sequence is TGTGCCAGCAGCTCCTCAGGGGGCACAGATACGCAGTATTTT. The full variable domain, with the rest looked up from reference TRBV7-3 and TRBJ2-3, is GAGVSQTPSNKVTEKGKYVELRCDPISGHTALYWYRQSLGQGPEFLIYFQGTGAADDSGLPNDRFFAVRPEGSVSTLKIQRTERGDSAVYLCASSSSGGTDTQYFGPGTRLTVL.

The chain has TRBV7-2 and TRBJ2-7, with D possibly TRBD1 on 7 matching bases. Germline V gene data show CDR1 as SGHTA and CDR2 as FQGNSA. V was clipped by 5 bases and J by 0 bases, with 14 bases between them. CDR3 length: 15 amino acids. CDR3 protein: CASSAGQLFSYEQYF. DNA of the CDR3: TGTGCCAGCAGCGCGGGACAGCTGTTCTCCTACGAGCAGTACTTC.

J is TRBJ2-6 and V is TRBV15; 7 bases map to TRBD2. V was pared by 5 bases and J by 3 bases, with 4 bases of the junction left unmatched. The germline V gene has CDR1 LNHNV and CDR2 YYDKDF (reference sequence). The CDR3 consists of 15 residues. For the CDR3, the DNA is TGTGCCACCAGCCCGGGGGGTGGTGGGGCCAACGTCCTGACTTTC. It yields the protein CATSPGGGGANVLTF.

CDR3 in amino acids: CATSDPGQGAEQYF. CDR3 sequence (DNA): TGTGCCACCAGTGACCCGGGACAGGGGGCCGAGCAGTACTTC. The rearrangement links TRBV24-1 to TRBJ2-7, with 12 nucleotides matching TRBD1. V shed 4 bases, J shed 6 bases, and the junction held 3 bases outside the gene matches. The CDR3 totals 14 residues. Germline lookup yields CDR1 KGHDR and CDR2 SFDVKD.

This chain connects TRBV18 to TRBJ1-6; 7 bases are shared with TRBD1. V trimming: 5 bases; J trimming: 5 bases; junction bases outside the gene matches: 3. This CDR3 has 14 residues. In germline, CDR1 is KGHSH, CDR2 LQKENI. CDR3 in amino acids: CASSRDRNNSPLHF. In DNA, the CDR3 is TGTGCCAGCTCAAGGGACAGAAATAATTCACCCCTCCACTTT. The variable domain in full, completed from reference TRBV18 and TRBJ1-6, reads NAGVMQNPRHLVRRRGQEARLRCSPMKGHSHVYWYRQLPEEGLKFMVYLQKENIIDESGMPKERFSAEFPKEGPSILRIQQVVRGDSAAYFCASSRDRNNSPLHFGNGTRLTVT.

The chain joins TRBV7-2 to TRBJ2-1; 8 bases match TRBD2. CDR1 and CDR2 from the germline V gene are SGHTA and FQGNSA. The J segment lost 6 bases and the V segment lost 1 base, leaving 8 bases of the junction unmatched. The CDR3 contains 16 residues. In DNA form, the CDR3 reads TGTGCCAGCAGCTTAGTGGGTAGCGGGGCCCTCAATGAGCAGTTCTTC. Protein sequence: CASSLVGSGALNEQFF.

This chain uses TRBV28 with TRBJ1-1; the match to TRBD1 covers 10 bases. CDR1 and CDR2 from the germline V gene are MDHEN and SYDVKM. CDR3 size: 21 residues. J was trimmed by 3 bases and V by 5 bases; bases with no gene match: 24. CDR3 in amino acids: CASSGTGDRRGSGLRYTEAFF. Written as DNA, the CDR3 is TGTGCCAGCAGTGGGACAGGGGATCGTCGCGGTTCGGGGCTCAGGTACACTGAAGCTTTCTTT.

This chain uses TRBV5-1 with TRBJ2-7, with a weak D call TRBD1 (6 bases). The CDR3 is 14 residues long. Per germline, CDR1 SGHRS and CDR2 YFSETQ. V lost 0 bases to trimming and J lost 2 bases, with 9 bases between them. Here the CDR3 DNA reads TGCGCCAGCAGCTTGGGGACAGCGACCTACGAGCAGTACTTC. As protein: CASSLGTATYEQYF.

This sequence joins TRBV2 and TRBJ2-3; D possibly corresponds to TRBD2 (6 bases). CDR1 is SNHLY, CDR2 FYNNEI, per germline. Trimming shortened V by 4 bases and J by 4 bases, and 15 bases separated the two germline ends. This CDR3 has 15 residues. CDR3 sequence (DNA): TGTGCCAGCAGTGGATCGGGAGCGCGGGCAGATACGCAGTATTTT. Its translation is CASSGSGARADTQYF. The full variable domain, its missing parts supplied by reference TRBV2 and TRBJ2-3, is EPEVTQTPSHQVTQMGQEVILRCVPISNHLYFYWYRQILGQKVEFLVSFYNNEISEKSEIFDDQFSVERPDGSNFTLKIRSTKLEDSAMYFCASSGSGARADTQYFGPGTRLTVL.

The J gene is TRBJ2-1, the V gene TRBV5-4; perhaps TRBD1 as D (5 bases). The germline gives CDR1 SGHNT, CDR2 YYREEE (reference sequence). CDR3 length equals 14 residues. The germline V and J ends were trimmed by 0 bases and 7 bases, with 11 bases remaining between them. The CDR3 nucleotides read TGTGCCAGCAGCTTGGATCCAGGGTCAAATGAGCAGTTCTTC. This encodes CASSLDPGSNEQFF.

The J gene is TRBJ2-1, the V gene TRBV5-8, with TRBD2 matching over 8 bases. The CDR3 is made up of 16 amino acids. The V gene end was trimmed by 0 bases and the J gene end by 6 bases; junction bases not matched to a gene: 8. The V gene's germline CDR1 is SGHTS and CDR2 YDEGEE. The CDR3 reads CASSLAVGGGINEQFF. The CDR3 DNA reads TGTGCCAGCAGCTTGGCCGTTGGCGGGGGGATCAATGAGCAGTTCTTC.

This chain connects TRBV5-1 to TRBJ1-3; 7 bases are a match to TRBD1. This CDR3 spans 18 amino acids. CDR1 is SGHRS, CDR2 YFSETQ, per germline. Germline trimming cut 0 bases from V and 1 base from J; bases unmatched to any gene: 10. CDR3 in amino acids: CASSLATTGLGSGNTIYF. As DNA, the CDR3 is TGCGCCAGCAGCTTGGCCACGACAGGGCTCGGATCTGGAAACACCATATATTTT.

The V and J genes are TRBV5-1 and TRBJ2-1; D remains ambiguous. Per germline, CDR1 SGHRS and CDR2 YFSETQ. The CDR3 is made up of 16 amino acids. V lost 4 bases and J 2 bases, leaving 16 bases between the germline ends. CDR3 in DNA: TGCGCCAGCAGCCCCCGTGCCTCGACTCCCTACAATGAGCAGTTCTTC. Residues: CASSPRASTPYNEQFF.

The chain couples TRBV6-5 to TRBJ2-3; 7 positions agree with TRBD2. The CDR3 spans 15 residues. The V gene's germline CDR1 is MNHEY and CDR2 SVGAGI. The V gene end was trimmed by 6 bases and the J gene end by 1 base; junction bases not matched to a gene: 7. The CDR3 DNA sequence: TGTGCCAGCAGGAGGAACGCGGGGGGCACAGATACGCAGTATTTT. This codes for CASRRNAGGTDTQYF.

This sequence joins TRBV19 and TRBJ1-2, with 7 bases aligning to TRBD1. The trim removed 6 bases at V and 0 bases at J, leaving 1 base unmatched. There are 13 residues in the CDR3. Germline lookup yields CDR1 LNHDA and CDR2 SQIVND (reference sequence). The CDR3 sequence: CASRTGPNYGYTF. CDR3 nucleotide sequence: TGTGCCAGTAGGACAGGGCCTAACTATGGCTACACCTTC.

The chain employs TRBV18 and TRBJ1-1; D is possibly TRBD1 (6 bases). The CDR3 spans 15 residues. Trimming cost V 1 base and J 6 bases, with 15 bases left between them. In germline, CDR1 is KGHSH, CDR2 LQKENI. The CDR3 DNA is TGTGCCAGCTCACCACAACGGCAGGGGATCGCTGAAGCTTTCTTT. Residues: CASSPQRQGIAEAFF.

The V gene is TRBV9, the J gene TRBJ2-3, with D maybe TRBD2 (7 bases). V lost 4 bases and J lost 2, with 17 bases in between. CDR1 and CDR2 from the germline V gene are SGDLS and YYNGEE. CDR3 length equals 16 residues. The CDR3 bases are TGTGCCAGCAGCCTTGAGGGGGGGGGACCCACAGATACGCAGTATTTT. It encodes CASSLEGGGPTDTQYF.

The chain combines TRBV6-5 with TRBJ1-5, with D maybe TRBD1 (5 bases). Deletions cut 4 bases from V and 4 bases from J, with 8 bases between. This CDR3 spans 13 amino acids. Germline V gives CDR1 MNHEY, CDR2 SVGAGI. CDR3 sequence: CASSFQGNQPQHF. The CDR3 nucleotides read TGTGCCAGCAGTTTCCAGGGAAATCAGCCCCAGCATTTT.

The rearrangement uses TRBV28 and TRBJ2-7; 8 nucleotides line up with TRBD1. V gave up 7 bases and J gave up 5 bases; unmatched junction bases: 16. Germline CDR1 is MDHEN and CDR2 is SYDVKM. This CDR3 is built from 16 residues. CDR3 region: CASNSPGRGRNHEQYF. In DNA form, the CDR3 reads TGTGCCAGCAACTCCCCCGGCAGGGGGCGCAACCACGAGCAGTACTTC. The full variable domain, completed using reference TRBV28 and TRBJ2-7, is DVKVTQSSRYLVKRTGEKVFLECVQDMDHENMFWYRQDPGLGLRLIYFSYDVKMKEKGDIPEGYSVSREKKERFSLILESASTNQTSMYLCASNSPGRGRNHEQYFGPGTRLTVT.

The chain employs TRBV29-1 and TRBJ1-1, with TRBD1 matching 10 bases. The V segment lost 7 bases and the J segment 1 base; nucleotides outside the gene matches: 0. The germline gives CDR1 SQVTM, CDR2 ANQGSEA. This CDR3 region has 12 residues. The CDR3 bases are TGCAGCGGGACAGGGGGGAACACTGAAGCTTTCTTT. Amino acids: CSGTGGNTEAFF.

The gene calls are TRBV28 and TRBJ2-7, with D possibly being TRBD2 (6 bases). Germline V gene sequence: CDR1 MDHEN, CDR2 SYDVKM. Trimming took off 10 bases at V and 3 bases at J, with 13 bases between the two ends. CDR3 size: 12 residues. The CDR3 loop reads CATTGLNYEQYF. In nucleotides, the CDR3 is TGTGCCACCACGGGACTCAACTACGAGCAGTACTTC.

The J gene is TRBJ2-7, the V gene TRBV6-1; no clear D. CDR1 MNHNS and CDR2 SASEGT come from the germline V gene. The CDR3 is made up of 16 amino acids. V was cut by 2 bases and J by 5 bases, with 19 bases left in between. CDR3 DNA sequence: TGTGCCAGCAGTGAAAGAAGTGGTAGTTACCAACACGAGCAGTACTTC. Translation: CASSERSGSYQHEQYF.